Listed below are T cell receptor beta chains from one sample, sequenced in a study of cytomegalovirus exposure and HLA in healthy donors. Here immunoSEQ multiplex PCR was the method, and the copy in TCRdb shows in-frame clones only, minus some. The data show some 180,000 clones, with about 13% seen just once and under 10% held by the top ten. What was sequenced was PBMCs. These receptors came from a man in his fifties in good health and CMV-seropositive. CDR3s include the opening cysteine and the closing phenylalanine or tryptophan.

TRBV9	14	CASSGRTPQSGAFF
TRBV19	14	CASTQRGSPRPQHF
TRBV30	13	CAWIKETAYGYTF
TRBV7-2	13	CASSLGGSYGYTF
TRBV7-9	14	CASSSNTHTGELFF
TRBV5-1	12	CASSLPGNEQYF
TRBV7-6	13	CASSITGGTEAFF
TRBV5-6	16	CASSFRLVRGTDTQYF
TRBV28	15	CASSRSGGFAETQYF
TRBV9	15	CASSVSQGAVTEAFF
TRBV11-2	17	CASSLALAGGYQETQYF
TRBV27	16	CASSSYRAGGADGYTF
TRBV11-3	16	CASSLEMGQGSYEQYF
TRBV28	17	CASSFLQGLSTNEKLFF
TRBV4-2	16	CASSNPGRGRNSPLHF
TRBV6-1	13	CASRRDFKETQYF
TRBV19	15	CASRLDRANNQPQHF
TRBV6-6	13	CASRDRGAYGYTF
TRBV27	15	CASTPSWGDHNEQFF
TRBV7-8	15	CASSLAGQNTGELFF
TRBV18	15	CASSPGGSGNTEAFF
TRBV6-5	15	CASSPPAGWSTEAFF
TRBV5-1	12	CASSTGYNEQFF
TRBV11-3	13	CATRLAGVETQYF
TRBV5-1	16	CASSPEGQNSGNTIYF
TRBV27	16	CASSIAGTGRRNEQFF
TRBV27	13	CASSSRTVHGYTF
TRBV27	18	CASSQRGLAGGYQETQYF
TRBV9	14	CASSGRDGPGELFF
TRBV27	14	CASSLGQYNSPLHF
TRBV15	16	CATSTQGPGPGNTIYF
TRBV4-3	15	CASSQGLANSGELFF
TRBV5-4	15	CASSSRGQGGTEAFF
TRBV4-2	15	CASSQQGHKQETQYF
TRBV9	15	CASSIAPGMDSPLHF
TRBV4-3	16	CASSQAPDRTDSPLHF
TRBV7-6	15	CASSLEVAFTDTQYF
TRBV5-5	13	CASNPTGVTEAFF
TRBV6-1	13	CASSETGPGAQYF
TRBV7-6	15	CASSYRDRGTDTQYF
TRBV7-2	16	CASSLRTAASGNTIYF
TRBV28	20	CASSSPPGTGSIDSGNTIYF
TRBV5-1	17	CASSRTSGGARTDTQYF
TRBV4-1	17	CASSPRTGRFSGNTIYF
TRBV7-2	13	CASTESREDTQYF
TRBV30	12	CAWKGGSYGYTF
TRBV5-1	15	CASSARTGNNYGYTF
TRBV30	13	CAWSRLAGDTQYF
TRBV5-1	16	CASSLGLAVNTGELFF
TRBV6-1	14	CASSSGGSGNTIYF
TRBV7-8	14	CASSLEHSNQPQHF
TRBV19	14	CASSGGLGADTQYF
TRBV4-2	14	CASSKAGTGDGYTF
TRBV9	12	CASSVGPDTQYF
TRBV7-9	13	CASSLGGPTEAFF